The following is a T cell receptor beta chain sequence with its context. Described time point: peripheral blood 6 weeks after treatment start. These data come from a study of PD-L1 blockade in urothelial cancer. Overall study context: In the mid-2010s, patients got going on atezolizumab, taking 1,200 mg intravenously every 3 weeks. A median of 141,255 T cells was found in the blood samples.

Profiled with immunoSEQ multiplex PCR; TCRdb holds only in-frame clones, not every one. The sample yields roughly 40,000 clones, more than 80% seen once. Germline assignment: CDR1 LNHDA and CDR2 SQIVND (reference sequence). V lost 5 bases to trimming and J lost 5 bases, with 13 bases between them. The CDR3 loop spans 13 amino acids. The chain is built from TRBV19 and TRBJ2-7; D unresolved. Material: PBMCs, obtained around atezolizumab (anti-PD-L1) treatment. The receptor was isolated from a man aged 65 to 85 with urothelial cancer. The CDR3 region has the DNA TGTGCCAGTAGTCGTGCGGTAAAAGACGAGCAGTACTTC. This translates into CASSRAVKDEQYF.